A single sample is the source of the 20 T cell receptor beta chains below, sequenced in a study of naive and memory T cell subsets. Findings and caveats of the study: A few larger clonotypes appeared in naive repertoires, especially CD8, possibly memory cells re-expressing CD45RA.

Antigens of these TCRs are unknown. An equimolar mix of two oligonucleotides served as the beta constant-region primer for TRBC1 and TRBC2. Ligated cDNA was amplified by four rounds of PCR with nested alpha and beta constant-region primers and SP2. TCRdb redid the calling of the UMI-ligation and nested PCR reads with MiXCR, one entry per CDR3 protein. This table has about 99,000 distinct CDR3 sequences, roughly 15% appearing once. The sequencing sample was made of naive CD8+ T cells from blood. The receptors were gathered from a human donor in good health.

This rearrangement joins TRBV30 to TRBJ2-7, with D possibly being TRBD1 (6 bases). The germline V gene encodes CDR1 GTSNPN and CDR2 SVGIG (reference sequence). Trimming left V 1 base short and J 3 bases short, with 13 bases between. The CDR3 is 14 amino acids. The CDR3 loop is CAWSEAGVYYEQYF. Here the CDR3 DNA reads TGTGCCTGGAGTGAGGCAGGGGTTTACTACGAGCAGTACTTC. Looking up the rest from reference TRBV30 and TRBJ2-7 gives the full variable domain: SQTIHQWPATLVQPVGSPLSLECTVEGTSNPNLYWYRQAAGRGLQLLFYSVGIGQISSEVPQNLSASRPQDRQFILSSKKLLLSDSGFYLCAWSEAGVYYEQYFGPGTRLTVT.

This clonotype came up a few times. The chain joins TRBV7-9 to TRBJ2-1; D perhaps matches TRBD1 (5 bases). Trimming stripped 1 base from V and 8 bases from J, with 18 bases between. The CDR3 extends over 16 amino acids. Germline loops: CDR1 SEHNR, CDR2 FQNEAQ (reference sequence). CDR3 amino acids: CASSLEGISSTDEQFF. CDR3 nucleotide sequence: TGTGCCAGCAGCTTAGAGGGGATCTCAAGTACCGATGAGCAGTTCTTC. The complete variable domain, with remaining parts taken from reference TRBV7-9 and TRBJ2-1, reads DTGVSQNPRHKITKRGQNVTFRCDPISEHNRLYWYRQTLGQGPEFLTYFQNEAQLEKSRLLSDRFSAERPKGSFSTLEIQRTEQGDSAMYLCASSLEGISSTDEQFFGPGTRLTVL.

The chain links TRBV10-3 to TRBJ2-1; 9 bases map to TRBD2. CDR1 is ENHRY, CDR2 SYGVKD, per germline. The ends lost 4 bases at V and 2 bases at J; junction bases unmatched: 3. The CDR3 runs 15 residues. CDR3 nucleotide sequence: TGTGCCATCAGTGCCCAGCGGGGGGCCTACAATGAGCAGTTCTTC. Translating gives CAISAQRGAYNEQFF.

This clonotype was counted many times. The chain combines TRBV4-2 with TRBJ2-7; D may match TRBD1 or TRBD2 (6 bases each). In germline, CDR1 is LGHNA, CDR2 YNFKEQ. The CDR3 runs 12 residues. The V gene lost 6 bases and the J gene lost 7 bases, with 13 bases spanning the gap. DNA for the CDR3: TGTGCCAGCAGTTCTACAGGGAGGGAGCAGTACTTC. It encodes CASSSTGREQYF.

This clonotype was counted only a few times. The V and J genes are TRBV4-2 and TRBJ2-7; D uncertain. There are 13 residues in the CDR3. The V and J ends lost 2 bases and 7 bases respectively, with 12 bases between them. The germline V gene encodes CDR1 LGHNA and CDR2 YNFKEQ. As DNA, the CDR3 is TGTGCCAGCAGCCAACCCGATCTGAAGGAGCAGTACTTC. Its translation: CASSQPDLKEQYF.

The sample holds many counts of this clonotype. This chain connects TRBV7-9 to TRBJ2-7, with TRBD1 matching over 7 bases. The germline V gene has CDR1 SEHNR and CDR2 FQNEAQ (reference sequence). The V and J ends lost 5 bases and 3 bases, in that order; junction bases with no gene match: 7. The CDR3 is 14 amino acids. The CDR3 DNA is TGTGCCAGCAGCCGAGGGGACAGAAACTACGAGCAGTACTTC. Its protein is CASSRGDRNYEQYF.

The V call is TRBV7-9, the J call TRBJ2-4, with unresolved D. Germline V gene sequence: CDR1 SEHNR, CDR2 FQNEAQ (reference sequence). The CDR3 is 14 residues long. V gave up 0 bases and J gave up 7 bases, with 10 bases separating them. For the CDR3, the DNA is TGTGCCAGCAGCTTAGCAGCTAGACTCAACATTCAGTACTTC. It codes for CASSLAARLNIQYF.

The rearrangement links TRBV27 to TRBJ1-2; D gene uncertain. V shed 5 bases and J shed 4 bases, with 14 bases lying between them. The CDR3 extends over 14 amino acids. Germline values: CDR1 MNHEY, CDR2 SMNVEV (reference sequence). This CDR3 reads CASSVFSGSYGYTF. The DNA for the CDR3 is TGTGCCAGCAGTGTATTCAGCGGTAGCTATGGCTACACCTTC.

This clonotype appeared many times. The rearrangement joins TRBV25-1 to TRBJ2-1; 7 bases are a match to TRBD2. CDR3 length: 12 residues. The trim removed 8 bases at V and 10 bases at J, leaving 8 bases unmatched. From germline, CDR1 is MGHDK and CDR2 SYGVNS. DNA for the CDR3: TGTGCCAGCGGGGCACCGGGACTAGAGCAGTTCTTC. Protein sequence: CASGAPGLEQFF.

This clonotype was counted only a few times. The rearrangement joins TRBV28 to TRBJ1-1, with 7 nucleotides matching TRBD1. This CDR3 is 14 amino acids long. J gave up 4 bases and V 6 bases, and 8 bases lay outside the gene matches. CDR1 is MDHEN, CDR2 SYDVKM, per germline. The CDR3 DNA sequence: TGTGCCAGCAGGCCTCTCTGGACAGGCACTGAAGCTTTCTTT. It specifies CASRPLWTGTEAFF. Combining the CDR3 with reference TRBV28 and TRBJ1-1 gives the whole variable domain DVKVTQSSRYLVKRTGEKVFLECVQDMDHENMFWYRQDPGLGLRLIYFSYDVKMKEKGDIPEGYSVSREKKERFSLILESASTNQTSMYLCASRPLWTGTEAFFGQGTRLTVV.

This clonotype showed up just once. The chain recombines TRBV7-3 with TRBJ2-1; 12 bases match TRBD2. V was clipped by 2 bases and J by 10 bases; unmatched bases: 6. Germline-derived CDR1 and CDR2 are SGHTA and FQGTGA. CDR3 size: 15 residues. The CDR3 DNA reads TGTGCCAGCAGCTTACCGACTAGCGGGGGCTTAGAGCAGTTCTTC. This gives the protein CASSLPTSGGLEQFF.

This clonotype occurred a few times. The V call is TRBV7-8, the J call TRBJ1-6; 8 bases agree with TRBD1. Per the germline V gene, CDR1 is SGHVS and CDR2 is FQNEAQ. Unmatched junction bases numbered 3, after V lost 1 base and J lost 7 bases. CDR3 size: 15 residues. The CDR3 loop is CASSLVQGANSPLHF. Here the CDR3 DNA reads TGTGCCAGCAGCTTAGTTCAGGGGGCGAATTCACCCCTCCACTTT.

The gene calls are TRBV7-8 and TRBJ2-7; 9 bases fit TRBD2. The V gene's germline CDR1 is SGHVS and CDR2 FQNEAQ. V lost 0 bases, J lost 5 bases, and 17 bases stayed unmatched. CDR3 size: 19 residues. CDR3 coding DNA: TGTGCCAGCAGCTTAGCGGGTCTAGCGGGAATGGCCGCCGTCAACGAGCAGTACTTC. Protein product: CASSLAGLAGMAAVNEQYF.

The table lists this clonotype with a few counts. The CDR3 region is CASSLRLAYNEQFF. The CDR3 nucleotides read TGTGCCAGCAGCTTGCGGCTGGCCTACAATGAGCAGTTCTTC. V is TRBV5-5 and J is TRBJ2-1; D is unresolved. Germline V gene data show CDR1 as SGHKS and CDR2 as YYEKEE (reference sequence). V dropped 1 base and J dropped 2 bases, with 7 bases sitting between them. The CDR3 is 14 amino acids.

This clonotype has ten or more counts. This chain uses TRBV7-6 with TRBJ2-2; no reliable D call. Germline V gene data show CDR1 as SGHVS and CDR2 as FNYEAQ. Deletions cut 5 bases from V and 4 bases from J, with 11 bases between. The CDR3 totals 14 residues. The CDR3 loop is CASSPGLSTGELFF. Written as DNA, the CDR3 is TGTGCCAGCAGCCCAGGCCTGAGCACCGGGGAGCTGTTTTTT.

This clonotype was counted a few times. The V gene is TRBV7-6, the J gene TRBJ1-1; D may be TRBD1 (5 bases). CDR3 length: 15 residues. Germline V gives CDR1 SGHVS, CDR2 FNYEAQ. V gave up 5 bases and J gave up 5 bases, with 18 bases separating them. CDR3 residues: CASSQGTGVGTEAFF. The CDR3 DNA sequence: TGTGCCAGCAGCCAGGGAACGGGGGTAGGGACTGAAGCTTTCTTT.

This clonotype was recorded many times. The V gene is TRBV28, the J gene TRBJ2-3, with TRBD1 matching 7 bases. CDR3 size: 13 residues. J gave up 2 bases and V 6 bases, and 2 bases lay outside the gene matches. The germline CDR1 and CDR2 sequences are MDHEN and SYDVKM. The CDR3 protein is CASRGQFTDTQYF. The DNA of the CDR3 is TGTGCCAGCAGGGGACAGTTCACAGATACGCAGTATTTT.

The chain couples TRBV2 to TRBJ2-7; 12 bases fit TRBD2. Per germline, CDR1 SNHLY and CDR2 FYNNEI. The CDR3 spans 16 residues. V lost 6 bases, J lost 2 bases, and 8 bases stayed unmatched. The CDR3 sequence is CASSPSGLAGTYEQYF. The DNA of the CDR3 is TGTGCCAGCAGCCCATCGGGACTAGCGGGTACCTACGAGCAGTACTTC.

This clonotype was counted between two and nine times. The V and J genes are TRBV15 and TRBJ2-3; 10 nucleotides match TRBD2. With V trimmed by 1 base and J by 1 base, 2 bases remained unmatched. CDR1 and CDR2 (germline): LNHNV, YYDKDF (reference sequence). CDR3 length: 16 amino acids. CDR3 nucleotide sequence: TGTGCCACCAGCAGAGTAGCGGGGGGTGGCACAGATACGCAGTATTTT. The encoded protein is CATSRVAGGGTDTQYF. Supplemented by reference TRBV15 and TRBJ2-3, the full variable domain reads DAMVIQNPRYQVTQFGKPVTLSCSQTLNHNVMYWYQQKSSQAPKLLFHYYDKDFNNEADTPDNFQSRRPNTSFCFLDIRSPGLGDTAMYLCATSRVAGGGTDTQYFGPGTRLTVL.

This clonotype was seen at least ten times. The chain recombines TRBV7-9 with TRBJ1-2; D remains unclear. CDR1 is SEHNR and CDR2 is FQNEAQ in the germline V gene (reference sequence). CDR3 length: 16 amino acids. V gave up 5 bases and J gave up 0 bases, with 16 bases separating them. CDR3 loop: CASSTPLSAPNYGYTF. DNA for the CDR3: TGTGCCAGCAGCACGCCCCTCAGTGCTCCTAACTATGGCTACACCTTC.